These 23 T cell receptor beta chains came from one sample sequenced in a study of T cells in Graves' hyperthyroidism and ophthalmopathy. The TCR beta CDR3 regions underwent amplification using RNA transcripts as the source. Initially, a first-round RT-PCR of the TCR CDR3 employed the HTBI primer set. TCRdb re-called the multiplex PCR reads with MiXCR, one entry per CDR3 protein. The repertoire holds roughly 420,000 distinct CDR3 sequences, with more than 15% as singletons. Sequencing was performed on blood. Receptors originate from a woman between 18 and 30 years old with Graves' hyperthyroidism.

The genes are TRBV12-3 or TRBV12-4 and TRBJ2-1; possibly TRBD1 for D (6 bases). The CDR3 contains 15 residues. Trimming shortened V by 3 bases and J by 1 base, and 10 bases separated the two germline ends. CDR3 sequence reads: CASSLLTGSYNEQFF. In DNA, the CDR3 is TGTGCCAGCAGTTTGCTGACAGGTTCCTACAATGAGCAGTTCTTC.

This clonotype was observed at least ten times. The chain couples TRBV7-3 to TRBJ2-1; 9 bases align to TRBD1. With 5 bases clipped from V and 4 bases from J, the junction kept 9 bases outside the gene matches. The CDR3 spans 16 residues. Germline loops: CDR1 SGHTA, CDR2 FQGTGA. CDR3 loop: CASSPPGDRAYNEQFF. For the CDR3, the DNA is TGTGCCAGCAGCCCACCTGGGGACAGGGCGTACAATGAGCAGTTCTTC.

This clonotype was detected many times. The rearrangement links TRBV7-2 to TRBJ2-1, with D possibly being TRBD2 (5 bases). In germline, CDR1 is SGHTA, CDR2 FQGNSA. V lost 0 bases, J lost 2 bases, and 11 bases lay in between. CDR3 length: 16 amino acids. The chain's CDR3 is CASSLAPGIPYNEQFF. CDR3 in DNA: TGTGCCAGCAGCTTAGCGCCCGGGATTCCCTACAATGAGCAGTTCTTC.

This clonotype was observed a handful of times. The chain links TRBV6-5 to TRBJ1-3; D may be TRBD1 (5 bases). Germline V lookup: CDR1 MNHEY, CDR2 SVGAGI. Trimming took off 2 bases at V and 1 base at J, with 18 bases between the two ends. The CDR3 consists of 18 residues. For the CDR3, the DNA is TGTGCCAGCAGTTACCAGGGCATAATTTCAGGGTCTGGAAACACCATATATTTT. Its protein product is CASSYQGIISGSGNTIYF.

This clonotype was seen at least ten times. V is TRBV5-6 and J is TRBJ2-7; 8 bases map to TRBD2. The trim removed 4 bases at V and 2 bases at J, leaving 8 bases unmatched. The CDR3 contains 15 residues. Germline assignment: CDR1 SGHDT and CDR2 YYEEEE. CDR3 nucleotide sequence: TGTGCCAGCAGCCAGGGACTAGGCCGGACCTACGAGCAGTACTTC. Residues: CASSQGLGRTYEQYF.

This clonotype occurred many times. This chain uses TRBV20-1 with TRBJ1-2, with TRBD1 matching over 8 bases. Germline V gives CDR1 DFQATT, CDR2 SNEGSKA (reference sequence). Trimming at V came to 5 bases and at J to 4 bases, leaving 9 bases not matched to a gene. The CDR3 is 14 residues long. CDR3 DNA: TGCAGTGCTGTATCAGGGGGCGGGGGCTATGGCTACACCTTC. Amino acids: CSAVSGGGGYGYTF.

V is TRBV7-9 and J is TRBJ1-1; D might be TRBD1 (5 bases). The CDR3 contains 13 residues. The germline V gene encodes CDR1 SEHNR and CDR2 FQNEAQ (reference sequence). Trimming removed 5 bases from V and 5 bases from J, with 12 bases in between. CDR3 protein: CASSQDMFTEAFF. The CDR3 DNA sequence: TGTGCCAGCAGCCAGGACATGTTTACTGAAGCTTTCTTT.

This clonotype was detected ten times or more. The CDR3 reads CATQRGTNTGELFF. CDR3 nucleotides: TGTGCCACCCAACGGGGGACGAACACCGGGGAGCTGTTTTTT. The rearrangement uses TRBV7-6 and TRBJ2-2, with D perhaps matching TRBD2 (6 bases). Trimming took 10 bases from V and 0 from J, leaving 12 bases between them. The CDR3 sequence is 14 residues long. CDR1 and CDR2 (germline): SGHVS, FNYEAQ.

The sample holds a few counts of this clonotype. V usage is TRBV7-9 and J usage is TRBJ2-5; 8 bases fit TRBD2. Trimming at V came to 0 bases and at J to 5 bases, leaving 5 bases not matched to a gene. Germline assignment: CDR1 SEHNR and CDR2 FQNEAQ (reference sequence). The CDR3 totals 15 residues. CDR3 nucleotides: TGTGCCAGCAGCTTAGCCCGGACTAGCAGTGAGACCCAGTACTTC. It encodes CASSLARTSSETQYF.

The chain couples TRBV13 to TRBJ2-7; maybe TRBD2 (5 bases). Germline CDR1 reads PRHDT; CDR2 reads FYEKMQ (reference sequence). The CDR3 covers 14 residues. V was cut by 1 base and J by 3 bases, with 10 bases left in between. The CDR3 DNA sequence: TGTGCCAGCAGCTTAGAGTCGGGAAGCTACGAGCAGTACTTC. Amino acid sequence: CASSLESGSYEQYF.

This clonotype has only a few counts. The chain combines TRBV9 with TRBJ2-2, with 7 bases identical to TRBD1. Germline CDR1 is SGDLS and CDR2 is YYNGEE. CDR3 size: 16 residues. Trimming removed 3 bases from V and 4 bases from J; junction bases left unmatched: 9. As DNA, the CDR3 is TGTGCCAGCAGCGGGAACAGGGGCGGGTCCACCGGGGAGCTGTTTTTT. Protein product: CASSGNRGGSTGELFF.

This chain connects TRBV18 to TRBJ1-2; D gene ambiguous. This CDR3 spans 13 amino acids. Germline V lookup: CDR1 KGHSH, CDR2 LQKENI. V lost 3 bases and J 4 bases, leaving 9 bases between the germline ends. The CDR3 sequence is CASSPRPFYGYTF. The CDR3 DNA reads TGTGCCAGCTCACCGAGGCCGTTCTATGGCTACACCTTC.

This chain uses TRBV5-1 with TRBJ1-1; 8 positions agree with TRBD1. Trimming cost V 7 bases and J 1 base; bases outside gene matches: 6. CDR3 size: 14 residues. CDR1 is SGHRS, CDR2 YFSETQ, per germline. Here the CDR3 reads CASSTGVRNTEAFF. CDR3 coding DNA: TGCGCCAGCTCGACAGGGGTGAGGAACACTGAAGCTTTCTTT.

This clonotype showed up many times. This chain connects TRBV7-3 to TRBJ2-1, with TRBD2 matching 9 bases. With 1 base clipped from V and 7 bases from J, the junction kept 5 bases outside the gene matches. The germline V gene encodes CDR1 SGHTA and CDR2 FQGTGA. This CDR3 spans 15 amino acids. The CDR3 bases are TGTGCCAGCAGCTTAAACGCGGGAGGGGTTAATGAGCAGTTCTTC. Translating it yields CASSLNAGGVNEQFF.

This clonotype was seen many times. This CDR3 reads CASSYSEGRTGYTF. The CDR3 DNA reads TGTGCCAGCAGTTACTCTGAGGGGAGGACTGGCTACACCTTC. The rearrangement joins TRBV6-6 to TRBJ1-2; weak D call: TRBD1 (5 bases). The CDR3 length is 14 residues. CDR1 and CDR2 (germline): MNHNY, SVGAGI (reference sequence). Trimming cost V 0 bases and J 7 bases, with 12 bases left between them.

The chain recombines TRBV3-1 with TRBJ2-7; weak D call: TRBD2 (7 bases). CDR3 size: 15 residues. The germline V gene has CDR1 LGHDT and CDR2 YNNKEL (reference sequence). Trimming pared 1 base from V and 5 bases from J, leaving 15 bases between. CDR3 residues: CASSQGGGVVNEQYF. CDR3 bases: TGTGCCAGCAGCCAAGGAGGGGGGGTTGTCAACGAGCAGTACTTC.

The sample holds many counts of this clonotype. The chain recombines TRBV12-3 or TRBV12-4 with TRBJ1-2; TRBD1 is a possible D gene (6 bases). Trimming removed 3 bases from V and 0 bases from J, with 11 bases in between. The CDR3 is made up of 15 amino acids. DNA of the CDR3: TGTGCCAGCAGTTTTAGGCCAGGGGCTAACTATGGCTACACCTTC. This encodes CASSFRPGANYGYTF.

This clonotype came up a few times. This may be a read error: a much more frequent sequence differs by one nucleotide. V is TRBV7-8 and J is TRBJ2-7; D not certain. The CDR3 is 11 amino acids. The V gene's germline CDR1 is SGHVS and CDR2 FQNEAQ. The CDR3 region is CANSVSYEQYF. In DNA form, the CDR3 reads TGTGCCAACAGCGTATCCTACGAGCAGTACTTC.

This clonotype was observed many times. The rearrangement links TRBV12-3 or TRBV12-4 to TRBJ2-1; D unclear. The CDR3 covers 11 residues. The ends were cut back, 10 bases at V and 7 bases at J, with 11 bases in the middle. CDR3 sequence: CATLAANEQFF. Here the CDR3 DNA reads TGTGCCACGTTAGCTGCAAATGAGCAGTTCTTC.

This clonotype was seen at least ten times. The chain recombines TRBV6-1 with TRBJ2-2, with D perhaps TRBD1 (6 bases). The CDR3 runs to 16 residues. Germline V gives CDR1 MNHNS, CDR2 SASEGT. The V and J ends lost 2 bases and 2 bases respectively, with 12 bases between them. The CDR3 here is CASSEWGTPNTGELFF. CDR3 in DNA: TGTGCCAGCAGTGAATGGGGGACACCTAACACCGGGGAGCTGTTTTTT.

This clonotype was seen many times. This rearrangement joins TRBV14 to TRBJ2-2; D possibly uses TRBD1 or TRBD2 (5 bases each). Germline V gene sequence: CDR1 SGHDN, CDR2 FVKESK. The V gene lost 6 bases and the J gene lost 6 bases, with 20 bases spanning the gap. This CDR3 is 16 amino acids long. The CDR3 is CASSRAVHRDAGELFF. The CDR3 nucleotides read TGTGCCAGCAGTCGGGCGGTGCATCGGGACGCCGGGGAGCTGTTTTTT.

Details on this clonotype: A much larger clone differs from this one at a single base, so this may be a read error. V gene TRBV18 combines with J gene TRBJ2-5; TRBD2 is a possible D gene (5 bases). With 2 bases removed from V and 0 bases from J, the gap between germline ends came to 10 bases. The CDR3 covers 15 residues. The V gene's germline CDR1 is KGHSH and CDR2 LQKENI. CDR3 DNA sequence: TGTGCCAGCTCACCAAGTGACGGGGACCAAGAGACCCAGTACTTC. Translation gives CASSPSDGDQETQYF.

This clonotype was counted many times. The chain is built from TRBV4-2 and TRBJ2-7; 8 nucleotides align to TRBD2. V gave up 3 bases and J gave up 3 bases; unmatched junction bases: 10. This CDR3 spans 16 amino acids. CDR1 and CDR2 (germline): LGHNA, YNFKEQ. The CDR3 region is CASSHASRGAIYEQYF. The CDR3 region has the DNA TGTGCCAGCAGCCACGCGTCGCGGGGGGCCATCTACGAGCAGTACTTC.